The TCR beta chain described here comes from a study of spatial heterogeneity in lung cancer. Each CDR3 protein is one row after TCRdb ran MiXCR on the 5' RACE reads. Of several thousand distinct CDR3 sequences in the sample, 8.4% were seen once. In germline, CDR1 is MGHDK, CDR2 SYGVNS. Trimming shortened V by 2 bases and J by 6 bases, and 9 bases separated the two germline ends. CDR3 length: 13 amino acids. Whole-study results and caveats: Tumoral mutation counts were tracked by counts of expanded intratumoral alpha and beta TCRs.

Time point specified: sample taken at primary tumor resection. Unsorted whole RNA of tumor, nontumor lung or frozen PBMC was sequenced. Sample share makes this clonotype medium-sized. Antigen: not known. The sample in question was lung tumor tissue, obtained at surgery. The rearrangement joins TRBV25-1 to TRBJ2-3; no firm D call. This TCR came from a female donor with early-stage non-small cell lung cancer. As DNA, the CDR3 is TGTGCCAGCAGTGAACCCGACCGGGATACGCAGTATTTT. This gives the protein CASSEPDRDTQYF.